This T cell receptor beta chain was identified during a study of cytomegalovirus exposure and HLA in healthy donors. PCR primers comprised 60 Vbeta and 13 Jbeta primers. Produced via immunoSEQ multiplex PCR; TCRdb's table is partial and in-frame only. The table lists about 150,000 clones, approximately 80% of them singletons. In this sample, this clone turned up a few times. Its antigen remains unidentified. Whole-study results and caveats: V- and J-gene trimming in TCR beta was tied to a missense DCLRE1C variant by an analysis performed later.

Trimming pared 3 bases from V and 3 bases from J, leaving 9 bases between. Germline V gene sequence: CDR1 SGHTA, CDR2 FQGNSA. The CDR3 spans 14 residues. Sample: PBMCs. The clonotype originates from a male donor in good health and CMV-seronegative. The chain recombines TRBV7-2 with TRBJ1-5; D uncertain. The CDR3: CASSFNSVNQPQHF. The CDR3 nucleotides read TGTGCCAGCAGCTTCAACTCTGTCAATCAGCCCCAGCATTTT.